Listed below are T cell receptor beta chains from one sample, sequenced in a study of blood T cell repertoires in COVID-19. Assay: immunoSEQ multiplex PCR; the TCRdb copy retains only in-frame clones and omits some. The sample consists of 90,000 to 100,000 clones, around nine tenths of them appearing once. The material sequenced was peripheral blood. These receptors were obtained from a human donor in a cohort sampled during active COVID-19. The CDR3 runs from the conserved cysteine through the conserved F or W. The D gene is left open where the match is weak. The size entry is marked missing in some rows and otherwise reads once, few, many or a size class.

d_call clone_size j_call v_call cdr3_nt cdr3_aa
. . TRBJ1-2 TRBV7-9 TGTGCCAGCAGCCCCAACAGGGATCCCTTCTATGGCTACACCTTC CASSPNRDPFYGYTF
TRBD1 . TRBJ2-7 TRBV7-6 TGTGCCAGCAGCCTAGGAACCGGGACAGGGGCAGGCGAGCAGTACTTC CASSLGTGTGAGEQYF
. . TRBJ1-4 TRBV3-1/TRBV3-2 TGTGCCAGCAGCCAAGGGGGGGTAGGAAAACTGTTTTTT CASSQGGVGKLFF
. . TRBJ1-1 TRBV6-5 TGTGCCAGCACCCTCGGGACATTCCAGAACACTGAAGCTTTCTTT CASTLGTFQNTEAFF
TRBD1 . TRBJ1-1 TRBV5-5 TGTGCCAGCGGAATTACAGGGGGCACTGAAGCTTTCTTT CASGITGGTEAFF
TRBD1 . TRBJ2-6 TRBV11-3 TGTGCCAGCAGCAAAGGACAGGGGGCGCCTGGGGCCAACGTCCTGACTTTC CASSKGQGAPGANVLTF
. . TRBJ1-6 TRBV2 TGTGCCTCGAGGAGGGGGGAGGGATCACCCCTCCACTTT CASRRGEGSPLHF
. . TRBJ1-1 TRBV9 TGTGCCAGCAACCCCTCCGGGGGGGCCTCGAACACTGAAGCTTTCTTT CASNPSGGASNTEAFF
. . TRBJ1-1 TRBV14 TGTGCCAGCAGCCAAGTCGGTACTGAAGCTTTCTTT CASSQVGTEAFF
TRBD1 . TRBJ1-4 TRBV5-1 TGCGCCAGCAGCCTCCAGGGGGTTGGGGAGGAAAAACTGTTTTTT CASSLQGVGEEKLFF
TRBD1 . TRBJ2-7 TRBV13 TGTGCCAGCAGCTTCGACAGGGGCCTCGGCGAGCAGTACTTC CASSFDRGLGEQYF
TRBD2 . TRBJ2-5 TRBV3-1/TRBV3-2 TGTGCCAGCAGCCAAGGGTTGGGACTAGAGGAGACCCAGTACTTC CASSQGLGLEETQYF
TRBD2 . TRBJ2-1 TRBV5-1 TGCGCCAGCAGCCCGGGACTAGCGGGGGGGCTCGGGTACAATGAGCAGTTCTTC CASSPGLAGGLGYNEQFF
. . TRBJ1-1 TRBV29-1 TGCAGCGTAGGAGGGGGGGGAGCTTTCTTT CSVGGGGAFF
TRBD2 . TRBJ2-1 TRBV5-1 TGCGCCAGCAGCTCGAGCGGGGGGTCCTCCTACAATGAGCAGTTCTTC CASSSSGGSSYNEQFF
TRBD1 . TRBJ2-3 TRBV28 TGTGCCAGCAGTAGTACACAGGGGCGCCCTTTCACAGATACGCAGTATTTT CASSSTQGRPFTDTQYF
TRBD1 . TRBJ1-4 TRBV25-1 TGTGCCAGCAGTGAGTGGACAGGAACTAATGAAAAACTGTTTTTT CASSEWTGTNEKLFF
TRBD2 . TRBJ2-3 TRBV2 TGTGCCAGCAGTTTTAGCGGGAGGGATATTACAGATACGCAGTATTTT CASSFSGRDITDTQYF
TRBD2 . TRBJ2-1 TRBV30 TGTGCCTGGAGTCCCCGACTAGCGGGAGTCAATGAGCAGTTCTTC CAWSPRLAGVNEQFF
. . TRBJ1-6 TRBV6-5 TGTGCCAGCAGTACCCGGACAGTATCACCCCTCCACTTT CASSTRTVSPLHF
. . TRBJ1-1 TRBV5-1 TGCGCAAGCAGGGCGAACACTGAAGCTTTCTTT CASRANTEAFF
TRBD1 . TRBJ2-3 TRBV5-4 TGTGCCAGCAGCGGAAGGACAGGGGGCAGCGATACGCAGTATTTT CASSGRTGGSDTQYF
TRBD1 . TRBJ1-2 TRBV6-1 TGTGCCAGCAGTGAAGAGGAGGACTACAGGGGGCTCGACTATGGCTACACCTTC CASSEEEDYRGLDYGYTF
. . TRBJ2-2 TRBV28 TGTGCCAGCAACGAGGTCGGCACCGGGGAGCTGTTTTTT CASNEVGTGELFF
. . TRBJ1-2 TRBV27 TGTGCCAGCAGACCGGGTCCATCATTTAACTATGGCTACACCTTC CASRPGPSFNYGYTF
. . TRBJ2-3 TRBV6-1 TGTGCCAGCAGTGAAGGGGCAGGCACAGATACGCAGTATTTT CASSEGAGTDTQYF
TRBD1 once TRBJ1-5 TRBV4-1 TGCGCCAGCAGCCAAACCGGGACAGGGGTTCAGCCCCAGCATTTT CASSQTGTGVQPQHF
. . TRBJ2-1 TRBV6-6 TGTGCCAGCAGCCGCGGACACTACAATGAGCAGTTCTTC CASSRGHYNEQFF
. . TRBJ2-7 TRBV6-5 TGTGCCAGCAAGGACAGCGTAGCCTACGAGCAGTACTTC CASKDSVAYEQYF
TRBD1 . TRBJ1-3 TRBV5-8 TGTGCCAGCAGATTTGGGACAGCCGGAAACACCATATATTTT CASRFGTAGNTIYF
TRBD1 . TRBJ2-1 TRBV3-1/TRBV3-2 TGTGCCAGCAGCCAAGATACAGGGGCCTACAATGAGCAGTTCTTC CASSQDTGAYNEQFF
. . TRBJ2-1 TRBV28 TGTGCCAGCAGTTTATCGTGGGGGGGCCTCAACAATGAGCAGTTCTTC CASSLSWGGLNNEQFF
. . TRBJ1-5 TRBV6-1 TGTGCCAGCAGTGAGACTCTACATCCCCAGCATTTT CASSETLHPQHF
TRBD1 . TRBJ2-7 TRBV2 TGTGCCAGCCGTTGGGACAGGGCTACCTACGAGCAGTACTTC CASRWDRATYEQYF
TRBD1 . TRBJ1-2 TRBV20-1 TGCAGTGCTAGTGAGCAGGGGGACACCTATGGCTACACCTTC CSASEQGDTYGYTF